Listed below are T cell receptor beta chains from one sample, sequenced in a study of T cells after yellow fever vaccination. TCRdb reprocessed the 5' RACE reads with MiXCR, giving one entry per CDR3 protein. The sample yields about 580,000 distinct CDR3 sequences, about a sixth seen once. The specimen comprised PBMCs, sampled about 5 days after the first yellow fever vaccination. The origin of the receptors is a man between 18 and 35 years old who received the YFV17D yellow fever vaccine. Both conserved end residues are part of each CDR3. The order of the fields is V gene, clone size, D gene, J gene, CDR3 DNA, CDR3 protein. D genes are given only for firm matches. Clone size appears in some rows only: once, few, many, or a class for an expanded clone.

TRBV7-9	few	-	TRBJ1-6	TGTGCCAGCAGCAGGGACTTCAATAATTCACCCCTCCACTTT	CASSRDFNNSPLHF
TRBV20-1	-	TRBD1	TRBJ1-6	TGCAGTGCGGAAACAGGGGGAGCACCCCTCCACTTT	CSAETGGAPLHF
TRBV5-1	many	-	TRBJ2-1	TGCGCCAGCAGACTGGCGGGGTGGACCTACAATGAGCAGTTCTTC	CASRLAGWTYNEQFF
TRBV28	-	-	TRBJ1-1	TGTGCCAGCAGAGAGGAGTTCCGGGGGGAGTGGACTGAAGCTTTCTTT	CASREEFRGEWTEAFF
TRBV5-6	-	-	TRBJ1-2	TGTGCCAGCAGCCTGAGGAGACAGACCGGCTATAACTATGGCTACACCTTC	CASSLRRQTGYNYGYTF
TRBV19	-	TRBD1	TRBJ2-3	TGTGCCAGTAGTCTCTCTTGGGACAGGGGTGTCACAGATACGCAGTATTTT	CASSLSWDRGVTDTQYF
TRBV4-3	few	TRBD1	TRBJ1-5	TGCGCCAGCAGCCAAACCCGACAGGGGGTAGGTCAGCCCCAGCATTTT	CASSQTRQGVGQPQHF
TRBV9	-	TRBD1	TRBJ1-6	TGTGCCAGCAGCCCGGAGACAGGGATCGATTCACCCCTCCACTTT	CASSPETGIDSPLHF
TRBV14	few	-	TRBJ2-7	TGTGCCAGCAGCCAAAGGGCAGAGGGACGGTACGAGCACGAGCAGTACTTC	CASSQRAEGRYEHEQYF
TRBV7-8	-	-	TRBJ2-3	TGTGCCAGCAGCTTAAATCTGTTCGGAAAAACAGATACGCAGTATTTT	CASSLNLFGKTDTQYF
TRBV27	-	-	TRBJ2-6	TGTGCCAGCAGTTCCGCTTCTCCCGCCAACGTCCTGACTTTC	CASSSASPANVLTF
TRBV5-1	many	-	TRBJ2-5	TGCGCCAGCAGCTTGGGATCAGGGGCTGGGGAGACCCAGTACTTC	CASSLGSGAGETQYF
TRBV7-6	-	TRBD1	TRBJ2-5	TGTGCCAGCAGCTCGATCAGGGGGAAGGTGGAGGAGACCCAGTACTTC	CASSSIRGKVEETQYF
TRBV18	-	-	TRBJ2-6	TGTGCCAGCTCACCAGGACACAGCTCTGGGGCCAACGTCCTGACTTTC	CASSPGHSSGANVLTF
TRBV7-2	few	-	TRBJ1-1	TGTGCCAGCAGCTTAGTAGGGGGAGTTATTGAAGCTTTCTTT	CASSLVGGVIEAFF
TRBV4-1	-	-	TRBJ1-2	TGCGCCAGCAGCCCGCACCGCACGGGGCAGGGCTACTATGGCTACACCTTC	CASSPHRTGQGYYGYTF
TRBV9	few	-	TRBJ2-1	TGTGCCAGCAGCCCCCGGGGCAGCTTCTCCTACAATGAGCAGTTCTTC	CASSPRGSFSYNEQFF
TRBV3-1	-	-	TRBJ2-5	TGTGCCAGCAGCCCGGTCAACTTTGAAGAGACCCAGTACTTC	CASSPVNFEETQYF
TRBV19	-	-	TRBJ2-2	TGTGCCAGTAGTATGGGGAACACCGGGGAGCTGTTTTTT	CASSMGNTGELFF
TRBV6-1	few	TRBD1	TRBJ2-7	TGTGCCAGCAGCAGGACAGGCCAGAGCTCCTACGAGCAGTACTTC	CASSRTGQSSYEQYF
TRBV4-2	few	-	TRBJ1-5	TGTGCCAGCAGCAGTCGGACCACGATTAATCAGCCCCAGCATTTT	CASSSRTTINQPQHF
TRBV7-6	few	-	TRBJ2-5	TGTGCCAGCAGCTTACAGCTTGAGACCCAGTACTTC	CASSLQLETQYF
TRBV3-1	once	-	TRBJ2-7	TGTGCCAGCAGCTCCTCAGGAGAGGGGATCGGCGAGCAGTACTTC	CASSSSGEGIGEQYF
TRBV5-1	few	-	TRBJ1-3	TGCGCCAGCAGCCCGGATATGTGGTCGGGAAACACCATATATTTT	CASSPDMWSGNTIYF
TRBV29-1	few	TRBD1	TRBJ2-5	TGCAGCGTTGGAAACAGGGGGCGCGGAGAGACCCAGTACTTC	CSVGNRGRGETQYF
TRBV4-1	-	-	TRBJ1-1	TGCGCCAGCAGCCACAAGGGGGACACTGAAGCTTTCTTT	CASSHKGDTEAFF
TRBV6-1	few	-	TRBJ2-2	TGTGCCACAGCCACCGGGGACCCCAGAAGCGGGGAGCTGTTTTTT	CATATGDPRSGELFF
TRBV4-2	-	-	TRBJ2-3	TGTGCCAGCAGCCAGGCCCCGAAAGGGGGGCGCACAGTTACGCAGTATTTT	CASSQAPKGGRTVTQYF
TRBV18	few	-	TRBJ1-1	TGTGCCAGCTCACCACCGAGGGGTTCGGAAGCTTTCTTT	CASSPPRGSEAFF
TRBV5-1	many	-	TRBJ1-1	TGTGCCAGCAGACTCGGGTTGAACACTGAAGCTTTCTTT	CASRLGLNTEAFF
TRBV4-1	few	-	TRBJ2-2	TGCGCCAGCAGCCACAGACAGGCGAACACCGGGGAGCTGTTTTTT	CASSHRQANTGELFF
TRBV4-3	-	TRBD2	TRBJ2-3	TGCGCCAGCAGCCAAAGGAGCGGGGAAACAGATACGCAGTATTTT	CASSQRSGETDTQYF
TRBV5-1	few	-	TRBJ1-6	TGCGCCAGCAGCTTGTCGAGGACCTATAATTCACCCCTCCACTTT	CASSLSRTYNSPLHF
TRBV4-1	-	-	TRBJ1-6	TGCGCCAGCAGCCAAGGGAGTCAAGGGAGCTCCTATAATTCACCCCTCCACTTT	CASSQGSQGSSYNSPLHF
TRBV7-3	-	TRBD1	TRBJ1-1	TGTGCCAGCAGCCCCCAGGGGGAGGCCCTCACTGAAGCTTTCTTT	CASSPQGEALTEAFF
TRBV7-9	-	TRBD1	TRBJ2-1	TGTGCCAGCAGCACGAGACAGGGGCCTTCGACTGAGCAGTTCTTC	CASSTRQGPSTEQFF
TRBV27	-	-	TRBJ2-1	TGTGCCAGCAGCATGACTAGTTGGAATGAGCAGTTCTTC	CASSMTSWNEQFF
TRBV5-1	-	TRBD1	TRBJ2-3	TGCGCCAGCAGCGTACTGCGGGACAGGGCGGTTGGAGATACGCAGTATTTT	CASSVLRDRAVGDTQYF
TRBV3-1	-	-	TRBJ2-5	TGTGCCAGCAGCCCCAACCCCGGCAGGGTTGGAGAGACCCAGTACTTC	CASSPNPGRVGETQYF
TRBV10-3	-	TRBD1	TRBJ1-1	TGTGCCGGGCGAAAGGACAGGGAAATGAACACTGAAGCTTTCTTT	CAGRKDREMNTEAFF
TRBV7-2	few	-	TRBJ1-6	TGTGCCAGCAGCTTGTCAGGGTCGAATTCACCCCTCCACTTT	CASSLSGSNSPLHF
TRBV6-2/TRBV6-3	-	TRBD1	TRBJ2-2	TGTGCCAGCAGTTCCCTCTACGGACAGGGTGTTGACACCGGGGAGCTGTTTTTT	CASSSLYGQGVDTGELFF
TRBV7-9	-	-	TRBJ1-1	TGTGCCAGCAGCGCCAGTGCCGTGGAAGCTTTCTTT	CASSASAVEAFF
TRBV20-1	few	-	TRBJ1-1	TGCAGTGCTAGAGAGGGCGCACAAGCTTTCTTT	CSAREGAQAFF
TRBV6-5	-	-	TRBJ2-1	TGTGCCAGCAGTTACAGGGGCAACTCCTACAATGAGCAGTTCTTC	CASSYRGNSYNEQFF
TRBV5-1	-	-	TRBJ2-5	TGCGCCAGCAGCTTCGAGGGTTTGGAGACCCAGTACTTC	CASSFEGLETQYF
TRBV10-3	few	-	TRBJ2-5	TGTGCCATCAGCGATTCCGGGACCCAAGAGACCCAGTACTTC	CAISDSGTQETQYF
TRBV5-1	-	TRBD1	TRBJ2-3	TGCGCCAGCAGCTCCCGGGACAGGGTGGCAGATACGCAGTATTTT	CASSSRDRVADTQYF
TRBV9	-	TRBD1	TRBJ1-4	TGTGCCAGCAGCGCCCGGACAGGATTTAATGAAAAACTGTTTTTT	CASSARTGFNEKLFF
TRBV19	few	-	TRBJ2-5	TGTGCCAGTAGTATAAGGTCTCGGAGCGTAGCAGAGACCCAGTACTTC	CASSIRSRSVAETQYF
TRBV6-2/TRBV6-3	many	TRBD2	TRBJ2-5	TGTGCCAGCAGCCGCCGACTAGCGGGGGTGGAGACCCAGTACTTC	CASSRRLAGVETQYF
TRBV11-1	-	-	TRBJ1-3	TGTGCCAGCAGCCCTGGGGGATGGTCAGGGCCCTCCTCTGGAAACACCATATATTTT	CASSPGGWSGPSSGNTIYF
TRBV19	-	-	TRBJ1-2	TGTGCCAGTAGTATAACCTCAGGGAGTCGGAACTATGGCTACACCTTC	CASSITSGSRNYGYTF
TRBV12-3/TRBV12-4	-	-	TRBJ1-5	TGTGCCAGCAGTTTGGAGGGGATGTGGCAGCCCCAGCATTTT	CASSLEGMWQPQHF
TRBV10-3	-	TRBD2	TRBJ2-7	TGTGCCATCAAGCCCGGGGGGATCTCCTACGAGCAGTACTTC	CAIKPGGISYEQYF
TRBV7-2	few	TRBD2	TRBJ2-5	TGTGCCAGCAGCTTAAGGACTAGCGGGAGGGAGACCCAGTACTTC	CASSLRTSGRETQYF
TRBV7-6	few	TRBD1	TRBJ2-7	TGTGCCAGCAGCTTAGAGACAGGGCCCTCCTACGAGCAGTACTTC	CASSLETGPSYEQYF
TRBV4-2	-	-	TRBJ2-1	TGTGCCAGCAGCCAAGCAGGATCTCCCTACAATGAGCAGTTCTTC	CASSQAGSPYNEQFF
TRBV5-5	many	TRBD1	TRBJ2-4	TGTGCCAGCAGCTTCAGGACAGGACTAGCCAAAAACATTCAGTACTTC	CASSFRTGLAKNIQYF